The 27 T cell receptor beta chains reported below all come from one sample, sequenced in a study of T cell responses to AZD1222 COVID-19 vaccine. Assay: immunoSEQ multiplex PCR; the TCRdb copy retains only in-frame clones and omits some. The sample has 25,000 to 35,000 clones, roughly 73% seen once. The sample consisted of peripheral blood, taken on day 0 of AZD1222 vaccination. The receptors were sampled from an adult in good health.

The rearrangement uses TRBV7-3 and TRBJ2-1, with TRBD2 matching over 8 bases. J lost 5 bases, V lost 2 bases, and 5 bases had no gene match. The germline V gene encodes CDR1 SGHTA and CDR2 FQGTGA. CDR3 length equals 15 residues. The CDR3 loop reads CASSLQSGRNNEQFF. As DNA, the CDR3 is TGTGCCAGCAGCTTACAAAGCGGGAGAAACAATGAGCAGTTCTTC. The full variable domain, its missing parts supplied by reference TRBV7-3 and TRBJ2-1, is GAGVSQTPSNKVTEKGKYVELRCDPISGHTALYWYRQSLGQGPEFLIYFQGTGAADDSGLPNDRFFAVRPEGSVSTLKIQRTERGDSAVYLCASSLQSGRNNEQFFGPGTRLTVL.

This clone was seen once. This chain uses TRBV12-5 with TRBJ1-2; a possible D gene is TRBD1 (5 bases). Germline CDR1 and CDR2: LGHNT and FRNRAP. V shed 7 bases and J shed 3 bases, with 12 bases lying between them. CDR3 size: 13 residues. CDR3 bases: TGTGCTAGTGCCCTACAGGAACACTATGGCTACACCTTC. This codes for CASALQEHYGYTF.

The chain uses TRBV6-6 and TRBJ1-1; 7 nucleotides match TRBD1. Germline-derived CDR1 and CDR2 are MNHNY and SVGAGI (reference sequence). The CDR3 covers 16 residues. Trimming cost V 3 bases and J 4 bases; bases outside gene matches: 11. The chain's CDR3 is CASSYGGGGIGTEAFF. DNA for the CDR3: TGTGCCAGCAGTTATGGAGGGGGCGGTATCGGCACTGAAGCTTTCTTT.

The chain carries TRBV7-8 and TRBJ1-2; no firm D call. Between the trimmed V and J ends, which lost 7 bases and 8 bases, there was a span of 11 bases. The CDR3 loop spans 11 amino acids. The germline gives CDR1 SGHVS, CDR2 FQNEAQ. CDR3 amino acids: CASTRLDGYTF. The CDR3, as DNA: TGTGCCAGCACCAGGTTAGACGGCTACACCTTC.

The V call is TRBV3-1 (or the pseudogene TRBV3-2), the J call TRBJ2-5; 8 bases are a match to TRBD2. CDR1 is LGHDT, CDR2 YNNKEL, per germline (reference sequence). The CDR3 has 16 residues. The junction had 7 bases not matched to a gene; V was cut back by 4 bases and J by 0 bases. CDR3 sequence: CASSLRGAPNQETQYF. The CDR3 nucleotides are TGTGCCAGCAGCCTGCGGGGGGCACCTAACCAAGAGACCCAGTACTTC.

The chain carries TRBV7-9 and TRBJ1-2, with 9 bases fitting TRBD1. The V gene end was trimmed by 4 bases and the J gene end by 7 bases; junction bases not matched to a gene: 13. Germline CDR1 SEHNR, CDR2 FQNEAQ (reference sequence). CDR3 length equals 16 residues. CDR3 amino acids: CASSSRPGTGQVGYTF. In DNA form, the CDR3 reads TGTGCCAGCAGCTCACGTCCCGGGACAGGGCAAGTTGGCTACACCTTC.

The chain uses TRBV7-2 and TRBJ1-2, with a possible D match to TRBD1 (6 bases). V lost 1 base and J lost 7, with 13 bases in between. The CDR3 contains 14 residues. Germline-derived CDR1 and CDR2 are SGHTA and FQGNSA. The CDR3 sequence is CASSLGGARRGYTF. The CDR3 DNA is TGTGCCAGCAGCTTAGGGGGGGCCAGACGTGGCTACACCTTC.

This clone was picked up a small number of times. The CDR3 DNA reads TGTGCCAGCAGCCAAGGGGAGGGCCTAGGTTCACCCCTCCACTTT. Its protein product is CASSQGEGLGSPLHF. The rearrangement joins TRBV3-1 (or the pseudogene TRBV3-2) to TRBJ1-6; D is unclear. From germline, CDR1 is LGHDT and CDR2 YNNKEL (reference sequence). CDR3 length equals 15 residues. The germline V and J ends were trimmed by 1 base and 9 bases, with 13 bases remaining between them.

This chain connects TRBV6-5 to TRBJ2-2; 11 nucleotides agree with TRBD1. Germline CDR1 reads MNHEY; CDR2 reads SVGAGI. The CDR3 length is 14 residues. The V and J ends lost 9 bases and 5 bases, in that order; junction bases with no gene match: 5. The CDR3 DNA reads TGTGCCAGTATAGGACAGGGGGCGACCGGGGAGCTGTTTTTT. Protein product: CASIGQGATGELFF.

The J gene is TRBJ1-2, the V gene TRBV6-5; D might be TRBD1 (6 bases). Trimming pared 8 bases from V and 8 bases from J, leaving 21 bases between. The CDR3 runs 14 residues. In germline, CDR1 is MNHEY, CDR2 SVGAGI. The CDR3 nucleotides are TGTGCCAGCGGACTACGTGGGGGGCCTGGCGGCTACACCTTC. Protein: CASGLRGGPGGYTF.

The gene calls are TRBV19 and TRBJ2-7; 9 bases map to TRBD1. V lost 3 bases, J lost 6 bases, and 3 bases stayed unmatched. Per the germline V gene, CDR1 is LNHDA and CDR2 is SQIVND (reference sequence). This CDR3 contains 13 residues. This chain's CDR3 is CASSIGTGTEQYF. The CDR3 nucleotides read TGTGCCAGTAGTATCGGGACAGGGACCGAGCAGTACTTC.

This clone was observed a handful of times. Lacking the conserved final phenylalanine or tryptophan, this CDR3 likely reflects a read error. The limits of the CDR3 on the DNA are not certain, so only TCRdb's listed CDR3 is given. V usage is TRBV9 and J usage is TRBJ2-7; no check of the table's D call, TRBD2, against the DNA was made. 12 amino acids form the CDR3, both terminal residues included. The germline CDR1 and CDR2 sequences are SGDLS and YYNGEE. CDR3 region: CASSVGAAFSGD.

The chain joins TRBV5-1 to TRBJ2-3; 7 bases line up with TRBD1. The V segment lost 4 bases and the J segment 6 bases; nucleotides outside the gene matches: 14. The CDR3 totals 16 residues. The germline CDR1 and CDR2 sequences are SGHRS and YFSETQ. CDR3 nucleotides: TGCGCCAGCAGCCGAGGAGGAGTAGGCAGGGGGGATACGCAGTATTTT. Translating it yields CASSRGGVGRGDTQYF. Variable domain in full (rest from reference TRBV5-1 and TRBJ2-3): KAGVTQTPRYLIKTRGQQVTLSCSPISGHRSVSWYQQTPGQGLQFLFEYFSETQRNKGNFPGRFSGRQFSNSRSEMNVSTLELGDSALYLCASSRGGVGRGDTQYFGPGTRLTVL.

The J gene is TRBJ2-3, the V gene TRBV10-2; 9 nucleotides align to TRBD1. The CDR3 runs 15 residues. J gave up 2 bases and V 6 bases, and 6 bases lay outside the gene matches. Looked up from germline, CDR1 is WSHSY and CDR2 is SAAADI. DNA for the CDR3: TGCGCCAGCAGGGGACAGGGCTCGAACACAGATACGCAGTATTTT. This translates into CASRGQGSNTDTQYF.

J is TRBJ2-1 and V is TRBV6-5; 14 nucleotides align to TRBD2. J was trimmed by 7 bases and V by 0 bases; bases with no gene match: 2. Germline values: CDR1 MNHEY, CDR2 SVGAGI. The CDR3 has 16 amino acids. CDR3 sequence (DNA): TGTGCCAGCAGTTACTCGACTAGCGGGAGGGGGAATGAGCAGTTCTTC. It codes for CASSYSTSGRGNEQFF.

The V call is TRBV6-1, the J call TRBJ1-2, with D possibly TRBD1 on 5 matching bases. The V end was cut by 2 bases, the J end by 7 bases, with 14 bases between. Germline assignment: CDR1 MNHNS and CDR2 SASEGT. CDR3 length: 14 amino acids. CDR3 bases: TGTGCCAGCAGTGAATTACCAAGCCAGGGTGGCTACACCTTC. Translation: CASSELPSQGGYTF.

CDR3 amino acids: CASSFTGRSYNEQFF. The CDR3, as DNA: TGTGCCAGCAGTTTTACAGGAAGATCCTACAATGAGCAGTTCTTC. The chain couples TRBV28 to TRBJ2-1; tentative D call: TRBD1 (5 bases). The CDR3 loop spans 15 amino acids. The V and J ends lost 3 bases and 1 base respectively, with 10 bases between them. CDR1 MDHEN and CDR2 SYDVKM come from the germline V gene.

The chain is built from TRBV19 and TRBJ1-2; D is uncertain. V lost 7 bases, J lost 7 bases, and 19 bases lay in between. This CDR3 has 14 amino acids. Looked up from germline, CDR1 is LNHDA and CDR2 is SQIVND (reference sequence). Here the CDR3 DNA reads TGTGCCAGTACCAACACTGCCAACGTTGGTGGCTACACCTTC. This gives the protein CASTNTANVGGYTF.

The chain uses TRBV7-9 and TRBJ1-1; TRBD1 agrees at 8 bases. This CDR3 has 14 amino acids. The V segment lost 4 bases and the J segment 3 bases; nucleotides outside the gene matches: 4. Germline lookup yields CDR1 SEHNR and CDR2 FQNEAQ (reference sequence). The chain's CDR3 is CASSSSGGDTEAFF. In DNA form, the CDR3 reads TGTGCCAGCAGCTCATCAGGGGGCGACACTGAAGCTTTCTTT.

The chain combines TRBV19 with TRBJ2-1, with D unresolved. The CDR3 has 13 residues. CDR1 is LNHDA and CDR2 is SQIVND in the germline V gene (reference sequence). Deletions cut 3 bases from V and 5 bases from J, with 8 bases between. CDR3 region: CASSIFYNNEQFF. CDR3 DNA: TGTGCCAGTAGTATCTTCTACAACAATGAGCAGTTCTTC.

This chain connects TRBV9 to TRBJ2-1, with D hard to call. The germline V and J ends were trimmed by 2 bases and 10 bases, with 13 bases remaining between them. Germline values: CDR1 SGDLS, CDR2 YYNGEE. This CDR3 is built from 13 residues. The CDR3 region is CASSVPRPGEQFF. CDR3 bases: TGTGCCAGCAGCGTTCCCCGTCCTGGCGAGCAGTTCTTC. The whole variable domain, remainder taken from reference TRBV9 and TRBJ2-1, is DSGVTQTPKHLITATGQRVTLRCSPRSGDLSVYWYQQSLDQGLQFLIQYYNGEERAKGNILERFSAQQFPDLHSELNLSSLELGDSALYFCASSVPRPGEQFFGPGTRLTVL.

V usage is TRBV25-1 and J usage is TRBJ2-5, with D hard to call. The CDR3 is made up of 15 amino acids. Germline CDR1 is MGHDK and CDR2 is SYGVNS. Deletions cut 2 bases from V and 1 base from J, with 11 bases between. In DNA form, the CDR3 reads TGTGCCAGCAGTGAACTTGGGGTGCGCCAAGAGACCCAGTACTTC. It translates to CASSELGVRQETQYF.

This sequence joins TRBV3-1 (or the pseudogene TRBV3-2) and TRBJ2-5; D is uncertain. Trimming cost V 1 base and J 5 bases, with 8 bases left between them. The CDR3 sequence is 13 residues long. CDR1 is LGHDT, CDR2 YNNKEL, per germline (reference sequence). DNA for the CDR3: TGTGCCAGCAGCCAAGGGGAATGGGAGACCCAGTACTTC. This encodes CASSQGEWETQYF.

The chain is built from TRBV10-1 and TRBJ2-7; D remains ambiguous. The CDR3 runs 15 residues. Trimming stripped 2 bases from V and 5 bases from J, with 16 bases between. In germline, CDR1 is WNHNN, CDR2 SYGVQD (reference sequence). CDR3 region: CASSERLSPRHEQYV. CDR3 nucleotide sequence: TGCGCCAGCAGTGAGAGGTTATCCCCAAGGCACGAGCAGTACGTC.

This clone was picked up one time. V and J are TRBV5-6 and TRBJ2-5; D is uncertain. The CDR3 runs to 13 residues. Germline lookup yields CDR1 SGHDT and CDR2 YYEEEE. V lost 1 base and J 5 bases, leaving 9 bases between the germline ends. CDR3 amino acids: CASSLRVAETQYF. CDR3 DNA: TGTGCCAGCAGCTTGCGGGTCGCGGAGACCCAGTACTTC.

The chain links TRBV5-4 to TRBJ2-5; D not certain. Germline V gene lookup returns CDR1 SGHNT and CDR2 YYREEE (reference sequence). With 5 bases removed from V and 5 bases from J, the gap between germline ends came to 10 bases. The CDR3 has 12 residues. CDR3 nucleotides: TGTGCCAGCAGTTCGTACGAGGAGACCCAGTACTTC. Translating it yields CASSSYEETQYF. Full variable domain (remainder filled in from reference TRBV5-4 and TRBJ2-5): ETGVTQSPTHLIKTRGQQVTLRCSSQSGHNTVSWYQQALGQGPQFIFQYYREEENGRGNFPPRFSGLQFPNYSSELNVNALELDDSALYLCASSSYEETQYFGPGTRLLVL.

The genes are TRBV19 and TRBJ1-2, with D tentatively TRBD1 (6 bases). The CDR3 has 13 amino acids. Germline lookup yields CDR1 LNHDA and CDR2 SQIVND (reference sequence). The ends were cut back, 3 bases at V and 5 bases at J, with 10 bases in the middle. The CDR3 sequence is CASSMPDRYGYTF. In DNA form, the CDR3 reads TGTGCCAGTAGTATGCCAGACAGGTATGGCTACACCTTC.